This TCR beta chain is drawn from a study of monozygotic twins with inflammatory bowel disease. The CDR3 has 13 amino acids. General study findings and limits: Especially with disease activity, IBD patients shared fewer clonotypes with others than healthy twins did. For repertoire similarity, concordant twins did not differ from discordant twins, possibly because power was limited.

Eight reactions per sample, run separately, yielded cDNA. TCRdb reprocessed the 5' RACE reads and keeps a single row for each CDR3 protein, giving no DNA. Recorded for this sample: about 380,000 distinct CDR3 sequences. A word on this clonotype: Its antigen remains unidentified.

What was sequenced was blood. V is TRBV12-3 or TRBV12-4 and J is TRBJ1-1; TCRdb returns TRBD1, unconfirmable since there is no DNA. This sequence originates from a human donor with ulcerative colitis or Crohn's disease, or a healthy co-twin of an affected twin (not recorded which). The CDR3 loop is CASSFGQGVKAFF.